This T cell receptor beta chain was sequenced in a study of cytomegalovirus exposure and HLA in healthy donors. The J segment lost 4 bases and the V segment lost 7 bases, leaving 7 bases of the junction unmatched. This CDR3 spans 13 amino acids. Germline V gives CDR1 MNHEY, CDR2 SVGAGI. Profiling relied on immunoSEQ multiplex PCR, and the TCRdb table lists in-frame clones only, not all of them. Of 170,000 or so clones listed, more than 65% were seen once; the top ten hold approximately 3%. To note about this clone: Its antigen remains unidentified.

Findings and limits, study-wide: Cytomegalovirus association was assigned to 150 to 200 TCR beta chains.

The sequenced sample consisted of PBMCs. The chain carries TRBV6-5 and TRBJ2-7, with 7 bases that match TRBD1. The clonotype comes from a woman aged 18-29 years in good health and CMV-seropositive. The CDR3 DNA is TGTGCCAGCACTCAGACAGGGTTTTACGAGCAGTACTTC. It codes for CASTQTGFYEQYF.